The 7 T cell receptor beta chains presented below share a single source sample, sequenced in a study of blood T cells in healthy people across ages. Sample-barcoded 5' priming and a J-beta primer mix drove a second PCR of about 6 to 11 cycles. A single record per CDR3 protein comes from TCRdb applying MiXCR to the 5' RACE reads. The sample lists some 1.8 million distinct CDR3 sequences, about two fifths occurring once. Sequencing was carried out using blood. The receptors were sampled from a human donor in good health.

The rearrangement joins TRBV5-1 to TRBJ2-1, with no clear D. The J call may be in error: the DNA end matches TRBJ2-7 better. The V gene's germline CDR1 is SGHRS and CDR2 YFSETQ. The length of the CDR3 is 13 residues. In DNA, the CDR3 is TGCGCCAGCAGCCCCCCCGGGTCCGCGGAGCAGTACTTC. Its protein is CASSPPGSAEQYF.

This clonotype turned up a few times. J is TRBJ2-5 and V is TRBV20-1, with 11 positions matching TRBD1. The V gene's germline CDR1 is DFQATT and CDR2 SNEGSKA (reference sequence). V trimming: 5 bases; J trimming: 3 bases; junction bases outside the gene matches: 2. The CDR3 has 13 residues. The CDR3 region has the DNA TGCAGTGCTGGGACAGGGGGAGAAGAGACCCAGTACTTC. Its protein is CSAGTGGEETQYF.

This clonotype was detected a few times. The chain recombines TRBV7-9 with TRBJ1-2, with D maybe TRBD1 (5 bases). CDR1 is SEHNR, CDR2 FQNEAQ, per germline (reference sequence). This CDR3 region has 15 residues. Deletions cut 7 bases from V and 2 bases from J, with 17 bases between. CDR3: CASTPQAIANYGYTF. CDR3 coding DNA: TGTGCCAGCACCCCACAGGCAATAGCAAACTATGGCTACACCTTC.

The rearrangement links TRBV12-3 or TRBV12-4 to TRBJ1-2; D is uncertain. The CDR3 is 15 residues long. Trimming took 5 bases from V and 5 from J, leaving 18 bases between them. In DNA, the CDR3 is TGTGCCAGCAGTCCAACGACATCGCTCTTATATGGCTACACCTTC. The encoded protein is CASSPTTSLLYGYTF.

This clonotype was counted a few times. This CDR3 is CASSLGSPETDTQYF. In DNA form, the CDR3 reads TGTGCCAGCAGCTTAGGCTCGCCGGAGACAGATACGCAGTATTTT. V and J are TRBV7-9 and TRBJ2-3, with D hard to call. The CDR3 is made up of 15 amino acids. The V gene lost 1 base and the J gene lost 3 bases, with 11 bases spanning the gap. Germline assignment: CDR1 SEHNR and CDR2 FQNEAQ (reference sequence).

This clonotype was observed a few times. The chain employs TRBV7-3 and TRBJ2-1; TRBD2 matches at 13 bases. The CDR3 has 15 amino acids. V was clipped by 5 bases and J by 8 bases; unmatched bases: 6. Germline loops: CDR1 SGHTA, CDR2 FQGTGA. The CDR3 protein is CASSRTSGGSDEQFF. In DNA, the CDR3 is TGTGCCAGCAGCCGGACTAGCGGGGGCTCCGATGAGCAGTTCTTC.

The chain links TRBV4-2 to TRBJ1-4; D gene unclear. The CDR3 loop spans 16 amino acids. V was cut by 0 bases and J by 7 bases, with 15 bases left in between. Germline CDR1 LGHNA, CDR2 YNFKEQ. Here the CDR3 reads CASSQDISLGSEKLFF. CDR3 DNA sequence: TGTGCCAGCAGCCAAGACATTAGCCTGGGAAGTGAAAAACTGTTTTTT.